The sequence of this TCR beta chain was determined in a study of blood T cells in healthy people across ages. This clonotype was recorded once. The antigen is unknown. A junction end diverges from the germline sequence, so it may reflect a read error. Each donor was a healthy Caucasian individual from Russia, aged 6 to 90. Donors gave around 9.3 milliliters of peripheral blood apiece. The CDR3 totals 13 residues. Per the germline V gene, CDR1 is DFQATT and CDR2 is SNEGSKA (reference sequence). Study observations and caveats: It was held that the diversity estimates obtained from one million T cells were underestimates.

A J-beta primer mix and a sample-barcoded 5' primer were used in a second PCR of roughly 7 to 12 cycles. TCRdb re-called the 5' RACE reads with MiXCR, one entry per CDR3 protein. The sample includes approximately 1.5 million distinct CDR3 sequences, 40% to 45% seen only once; the top ten take 4%. The clonotype was recovered from a young woman in good health. The chain is built from TRBV20-1 and TRBJ1-2, with D perhaps TRBD1 (5 bases). What was sequenced was blood. In DNA form, the CDR3 reads TGCAATGCTAGAGATCCTGGGGGGGGTGGCTACACCTTC. Translating it yields CNARDPGGGGYTF.